This TCR beta chain was retrieved from a study of blood T cell repertoires in COVID-19. Study information: The United States, Italy and Spain were the sources of the acute and convalescent COVID-19 samples.

Profiled with immunoSEQ multiplex PCR; TCRdb holds only in-frame clones, not every one. Of tens of thousands of clones listed, roughly 88% were seen once; the top ten hold 2.5% to 4%. CDR3 length equals 16 residues. Germline CDR1 and CDR2: LNHDA and SQIVND (reference sequence). The trim removed 1 base at V and 0 bases at J, leaving 5 bases unmatched. The sequencing input was peripheral blood. The chain recombines TRBV19 with TRBJ1-1, with 7 bases lining up with TRBD1. This clonotype was sampled from a human donor in a cohort sampled during active COVID-19. CDR3 DNA: TGTGCCAGTAGTATAGGACAGGGCCGGGTGAACACTGAAGCTTTCTTT. The encoded protein is CASSIGQGRVNTEAFF.